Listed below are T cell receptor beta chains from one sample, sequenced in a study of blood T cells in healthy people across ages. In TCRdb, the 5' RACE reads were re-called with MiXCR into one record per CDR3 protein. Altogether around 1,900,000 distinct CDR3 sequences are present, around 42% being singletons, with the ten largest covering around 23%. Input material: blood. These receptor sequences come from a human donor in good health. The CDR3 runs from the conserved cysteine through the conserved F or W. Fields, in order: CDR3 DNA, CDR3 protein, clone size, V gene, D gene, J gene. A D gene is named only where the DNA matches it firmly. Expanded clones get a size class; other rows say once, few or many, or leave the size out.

DNA: TGCGCCAGCAGCCACCTCTCGTATAGCAGCACAGATACACAGTATTTT
CDR3: CASSHLSYSSTDTQYF
size: NA
V: TRBV4-3
D: NA
J: TRBJ2-3

DNA: TGCAGCATCTGGGGGGTCACTGAAGCTTTCTTT
CDR3: CSIWGVTEAFF
size: NA
V: TRBV29-1
D: NA
J: TRBJ1-1

DNA: TGTGCCAGCAGCCAAGATATAGGGGAGACAGGGATCCACGAGCAGTACTTC
CDR3: CASSQDIGETGIHEQYF
size: few
V: TRBV3-1
D: TRBD1
J: TRBJ2-7

DNA: TGTGCCAGCAGCCTCTTCGGGACGGATACTTCCTACGAGCAGTACTTC
CDR3: CASSLFGTDTSYEQYF
size: few
V: TRBV7-2
D: NA
J: TRBJ2-7

DNA: TGCAGTGCGGAACCCACCCTCTCAGCGGGGACCCACAATGAGCAGTTCTTC
CDR3: CSAEPTLSAGTHNEQFF
size: NA
V: TRBV20-1
D: TRBD2
J: TRBJ2-1

DNA: TGCGCCAGCAGCCAAGAAGGTCTAACCGGGGCCAACGTCCTGACTTTC
CDR3: CASSQEGLTGANVLTF
size: NA
V: TRBV4-3
D: NA
J: TRBJ2-6

DNA: TGTGCCAGCAGCTTGGATCATGGGGAGCTGTTTTTT
CDR3: CASSLDHGELFF
size: few
V: TRBV5-6
D: NA
J: TRBJ2-2

DNA: TGTGCCAGCAGCCTAGCACTCTCATCTGGGGCCAACGTCCTGACTTTC
CDR3: CASSLALSSGANVLTF
size: many
V: TRBV5-5
D: NA
J: TRBJ2-6

DNA: TGCGCCAGCAGCTTGCTTTCTCCGAGGGGCGAGGATGAGCAGTTCTTC
CDR3: CASSLLSPRGEDEQFF
size: NA
V: TRBV5-1
D: NA
J: TRBJ2-1

DNA: TGTGCCAGTAGGCTACAGGGTCACCAAGAGACCCAGTACTTC
CDR3: CASRLQGHQETQYF
size: few
V: TRBV19
D: NA
J: TRBJ2-5

DNA: TGCGCCAGCAGCCAAGATCCGAGACAGGGGTGGAATGAGCAGTTCTTC
CDR3: CASSQDPRQGWNEQFF
size: few
V: TRBV4-1
D: TRBD1
J: TRBJ2-1

DNA: TGTGCCAGCAGCGGGGAGGGAGGTACCTACGAGCAGTACTTC
CDR3: CASSGEGGTYEQYF
size: few
V: TRBV7-9
D: TRBD2
J: TRBJ2-7

DNA: TGTGCCAGCAGTTTAGCAGGGAGCGAAAAACTGTTTTTT
CDR3: CASSLAGSEKLFF
size: NA
V: TRBV12-3/TRBV12-4
D: NA
J: TRBJ1-4

DNA: TGTGCCACCGTGCTAGACAATGAGCAGTTCTTC
CDR3: CATVLDNEQFF
size: NA
V: TRBV24-1
D: NA
J: TRBJ2-1

DNA: TGCGCCAGCAGCCAAGAGGTTAGGGGGTTAAAGAATCAGCCCCAGCATTTT
CDR3: CASSQEVRGLKNQPQHF
size: NA
V: TRBV4-1
D: NA
J: TRBJ1-5

DNA: TGCGCCAGCAGCCAAGAGAGAGACAGGGGGCGGAATGAGCAGTTCTTC
CDR3: CASSQERDRGRNEQFF
size: NA
V: TRBV4-3
D: TRBD1
J: TRBJ2-1

DNA: TGCGCCAGCAGCCAAGACGATGGGACAATCGAGCAGTACTTC
CDR3: CASSQDDGTIEQYF
size: NA
V: TRBV4-3
D: NA
J: TRBJ2-7

DNA: TGTGCCAGCAGTTTAAGTCTCCACGAGCAGTACTTC
CDR3: CASSLSLHEQYF
size: few
V: TRBV12-3/TRBV12-4
D: NA
J: TRBJ2-7

DNA: TGTGCCAGCAGCCCGCGACTAGCGGGGGACTCCGAGCAGTACTTC
CDR3: CASSPRLAGDSEQYF
size: NA
V: TRBV9
D: TRBD2
J: TRBJ2-7

DNA: TGTGCCAGCAGCCAAGTTCAAGGGTTCGGCTACACCTTC
CDR3: CASSQVQGFGYTF
size: NA
V: TRBV14
D: NA
J: TRBJ1-2

DNA: TGTGCCAGCAGCCGAATCGGGTACGGAGGGTTGTACGAGCAGTACTTC
CDR3: CASSRIGYGGLYEQYF
size: NA
V: TRBV11-1
D: NA
J: TRBJ2-7